This entry features one T cell receptor (beta chain) sequence. This entry belongs to a study of shared T cell receptors in the human thymus. The table came from immunoSEQ multiplex PCR; TCRdb's copy has only in-frame clones and leaves some out. Found here are about 610,000 clones, roughly 90% of them singletons; the top ten hold approximately 0.011%. This same sample was also part of a study on human thymus T cells. In that study: Immunologically healthy infants in Finland undergoing congenital heart defect surgery were the donors. Corrective cardiac surgery supplied the resected thymus tissue. Across thymic and blood repertoires, the usage of V and J genes appeared to be biased. Related research has reported that thymic repertoires overlap highly among unrelated individuals.

The TCR comes from a boy under three years old with a congenital heart defect. The specimen was thymocytes.

CDR3: CASSGRERREGYFFSYEQYF. DNA for the CDR3: TGTGCCAGCAGTGGGAGAGAAAGGCGGGAGGGCTACTTTTTCTCCTACGAGCAGTACTTC. This chain joins TRBV6-4 and TRBJ2-7; 9 bases are a match to TRBD2. The CDR3 is 20 residues long. Germline CDR1 and CDR2: MRHNA and SNTAGT. With 4 bases clipped from V and 0 bases from J, the junction kept 19 bases outside the gene matches.